The present TCR beta chain was sequenced within a study of OX40 agonist ivuxolimab in advanced cancers. Regarding the complete study: Ivuxolimab, which targeted the costimulatory receptor OX40 (CD134), was an agonistic, fully human IgG2 monoclonal antibody. Intravenous ivuxolimab was administered to patients every 2 weeks at six dose levels: 0.01, 0.1, 0.3, 1.5, 3 and 10 mg/kg. Among the roughly 54 dose-escalation patients, some 20 had hepatocellular carcinoma, 15 or so melanoma, 9 renal cell carcinoma and 9 head and neck cancer. The dose-escalation cohort was roughly 80% male with a mean age of 60 years, ranging from 23 to 79. Patients were allowed to have had prior anti-PD-1, anti-PD-L1 or anti-CTLA-4 therapy, and roughly 40% of the dose-escalation patients had been treated with checkpoint inhibitors. Partial responses were achieved by three dose-escalation patients, of whom one had hepatocellular carcinoma and two had cutaneous melanoma. Peripheral TCRbeta sequencing aimed to test whether ivuxolimab altered TCR sequence diversity and caused clonal T-cell expansion. The paper reports the monotherapy dose-escalation portion (N = 52 patients) of the phase I ivuxolimab trial. General findings and caveats noted by the study authors: After ivuxolimab, CD8+ T cells had more expanded clones than CD4+ T cells on average. Low levels of normalized T-cell clonal expansion were also seen in some nonresponding patients. Which antigens the clonally expanded peripheral T cells were specific for was not determined. In the 0.1-3.0 mg/kg groups, partial responders had among the lowest normalized peripheral clonal expansion, particularly in CD8+ T cells. At doses of 0.1 to 3.0 mg/kg, clonal expansion of both CD4+ and CD8+ blood T cells was observed from baseline to week 6.

The trial excluded patients who had a history of autoimmune disease or were on systemic immunosuppression. In every dose cohort, peripheral blood was drawn for TCR sequencing at baseline, cycle 4 day 1, and cycle 7 day 1. The samples were taken from a phase I, first-in-human, multicenter, open-label dose-escalation trial of ivuxolimab. Adults with locally advanced or metastatic head and neck squamous cell, hepatocellular, melanoma or renal cell carcinoma were enrolled in the trial. CD4+ and CD8+ T cells were sorted separately from peripheral blood before TCR sequencing. A word on this clone: Its recognized antigen is unknown. Base quality data are lacking; no much larger clone is found one base away.

The cysteine opens and the phenylalanine closes a CDR3 of 10 amino acids. Of the read, only the CDR3 DNA is kept; its 30 bases are in frame from base 1. Genomic DNA was isolated from the sorted cells so that the TCRbeta CDR3 region could be sequenced. The immunoSEQ Assay was used for sequencing of TCRbeta CDR3 regions. In its TCRdb copy, this immuneACCESS table keeps in-frame sequences only and misses some clones. Where compared with another copy, unresolved V genes explain less than half of these, and the others have no known cause. Across this sample there are approximately 34,000 clones, with 81% seen only once. The ten largest make up 1.2% to 1.5% of the sample.

This receptor chain uses TRBV7-5 and TRBJ2-7; no DNA check was done on the table's D call, TRBD2. TRBV7-5 is given as a pseudogene. The TCR comes from an adult with an advanced solid tumor such as melanoma, head and neck, liver or kidney cancer. The starting material was CD4+ or CD8+ T cells sorted from blood, obtained in a trial of the OX40 agonist ivuxolimab. The sequence in DNA is TGTGCCAATGTGAGATACGAGCAGTACTTC. Translated, it reads CANVRYEQYF.